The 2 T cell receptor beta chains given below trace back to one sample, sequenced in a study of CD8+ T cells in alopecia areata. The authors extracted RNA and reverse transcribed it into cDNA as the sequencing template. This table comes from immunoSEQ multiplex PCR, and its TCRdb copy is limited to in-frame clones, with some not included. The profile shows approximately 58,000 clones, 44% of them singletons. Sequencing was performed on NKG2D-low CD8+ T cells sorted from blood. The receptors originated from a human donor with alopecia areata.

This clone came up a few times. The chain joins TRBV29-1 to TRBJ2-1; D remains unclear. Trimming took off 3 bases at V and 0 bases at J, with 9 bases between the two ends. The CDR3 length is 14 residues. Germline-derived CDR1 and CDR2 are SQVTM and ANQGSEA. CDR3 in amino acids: CSVDDSLSYNEQFF. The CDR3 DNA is TGCAGCGTTGACGACTCACTCTCCTACAATGAGCAGTTCTTC.

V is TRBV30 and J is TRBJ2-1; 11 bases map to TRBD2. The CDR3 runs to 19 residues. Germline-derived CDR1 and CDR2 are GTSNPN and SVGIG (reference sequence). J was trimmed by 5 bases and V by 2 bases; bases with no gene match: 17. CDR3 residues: CAWSPLEVAGGPFDNEQFF. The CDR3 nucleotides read TGTGCCTGGAGTCCACTTGAAGTAGCGGGAGGGCCTTTCGACAATGAGCAGTTCTTC.